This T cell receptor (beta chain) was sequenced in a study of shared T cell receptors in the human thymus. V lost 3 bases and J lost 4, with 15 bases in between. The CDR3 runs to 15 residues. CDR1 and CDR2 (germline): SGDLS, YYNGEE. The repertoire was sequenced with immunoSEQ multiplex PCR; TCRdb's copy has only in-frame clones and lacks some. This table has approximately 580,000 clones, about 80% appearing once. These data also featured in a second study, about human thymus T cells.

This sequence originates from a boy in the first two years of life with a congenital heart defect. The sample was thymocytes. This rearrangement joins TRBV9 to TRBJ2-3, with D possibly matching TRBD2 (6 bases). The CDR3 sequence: CASSAWGERADTQYF. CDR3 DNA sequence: TGTGCCAGCAGCGCATGGGGGGAGAGGGCAGATACGCAGTATTTT.